These 2 T cell receptor beta chains share one sample of origin, sequenced in a study of cytomegalovirus exposure and HLA in healthy donors. Amplification used 60 Vbeta primers and 13 Jbeta primers. TCRdb's copy holds only in-frame clones and misses some; the assay was immunoSEQ multiplex PCR. The table lists about 250,000 clones, more than 70% of them singletons. The sample consisted of PBMCs. These receptors came from a boy aged 5-17 years in good health and CMV-seronegative.

V gene TRBV30 combines with J gene TRBJ2-7; D is undetermined. V was pared by 3 bases and J by 2 bases, with 20 bases between. Germline CDR1 is GTSNPN and CDR2 is SVGIG (reference sequence). The CDR3 length is 16 residues. Written as DNA, the CDR3 is TGTGCCTGGAGGCCCCCACTAAACCGTCTAACCTACGAGCAGTACTTC. This sequence encodes CAWRPPLNRLTYEQYF.

The chain has TRBV5-4 and TRBJ2-3; 9 positions agree with TRBD1. The junction had 9 bases not matched to a gene; V was cut back by 3 bases and J by 7 bases. The CDR3 consists of 15 residues. The germline CDR1 and CDR2 sequences are SGHNT and YYREEE (reference sequence). The CDR3 DNA is TGTGCCAGCAGCTCGCCGGGACAGGGTCAGAATACGCAGTATTTT. Translation gives CASSSPGQGQNTQYF.